This TCR beta chain was sequenced during a study of low-dose radiotherapy and immunotherapy resistance in tumors. Study as a whole: The study gave Cohort 2 1 Gy per fraction every two weeks, totaling 13 Gy over 26 weeks. Aspirin was taken orally by patients at 300 mg daily for four cycles from cycle 1 day 1.

The authors ran about 21 PCR cycles to amplify TCRs with a constant-region primer and V-primer adapter. TCRdb itself ran the reads through MiXCR, one entry per CDR3 protein. This sample yields tens of thousands of distinct CDR3 sequences, of which around a third are seen a single time; around 8% belongs to the top ten. Germline CDR1 and CDR2: SQVTM and ANQGSEA. This CDR3 region has 13 residues. The ends were cut back, 8 bases at V and 1 base at J, with 13 bases in the middle. Time point in this sample: after trial treatment. This sample's treatment: LDRT plus nivolumab, ipilimumab, low-dose cyclophosphamide and aspirin (RACIN trial). Nivolumab, ipilimumab, aspirin, low-dose cyclophosphamide and low-dose radiotherapy were all administered to the donors.

This chain joins TRBV29-1 and TRBJ2-3, with D tentatively TRBD1 (5 bases). This receptor was taken from a male donor with rectosigmoid adenocarcinoma. Here the sequenced sample was PBMCs, taken after low-dose radiotherapy plus immunotherapy. CDR3 in DNA: TGCAGCACAAGGGGCACTGGCACAGATACGCAGTATTTT. Translating gives CSTRGTGTDTQYF.